Presented here are 31 T cell receptor beta chains from one specimen sequenced in a study of blood T cell repertoires in COVID-19. Sequencing used immunoSEQ multiplex PCR; TCRdb keeps in-frame clones, though not all of them. The sample holds more than 250,000 clones; more than 90% are singletons and the top ten take 18%. Sequencing input: PBMCs or T cells enriched from blood (not recorded which). The origin of the receptors is a woman in her 30s who had recovered from COVID-19.

The chain employs TRBV11-3 and TRBJ2-3, with D perhaps TRBD1 (6 bases). The CDR3 covers 15 residues. Germline CDR1 and CDR2: SGHNT and YENEEA. V was pared by 4 bases and J by 4 bases, with 15 bases between. This chain's CDR3 is CASSSRGSRADTQYF. The CDR3 nucleotides are TGTGCCAGCAGCTCCAGGGGATCGAGGGCAGATACGCAGTATTTT.

The chain combines TRBV11-1 with TRBJ2-5; D is perhaps TRBD2 (6 bases). V gave up 5 bases and J gave up 2 bases, with 12 bases separating them. The germline V gene has CDR1 SGHAT and CDR2 FQDESV (reference sequence). The CDR3 is 14 residues long. The CDR3 nucleotides read TGTGCCAGCAGCCAAGCTGCGGGACAAGAGACCCAGTACTTC. It translates to CASSQAAGQETQYF.

The chain joins TRBV18 to TRBJ1-5; D not resolved. Germline values: CDR1 KGHSH, CDR2 LQKENI. This CDR3 spans 15 amino acids. V was shortened by 3 bases and J by 0 bases, with 9 bases between the two germline ends. DNA of the CDR3: TGTGCCAGCTCACCCACAGACCTTAGCAATCAGCCCCAGCATTTT. Encoded protein: CASSPTDLSNQPQHF.

This clone was counted once. The chain links TRBV28 to TRBJ1-2; possibly TRBD1 for D (6 bases). This CDR3 region has 16 residues. CDR1 and CDR2 (germline): MDHEN, SYDVKM. V shed 6 bases and J shed 0 bases, with 17 bases lying between them. The CDR3 region is CASRERTAPPNYGYTF. The CDR3 DNA is TGTGCCAGCAGGGAAAGGACAGCTCCCCCTAACTATGGCTACACCTTC.

In its sample, this clone was seen a few times. This chain links TRBV28 with TRBJ2-7, with a tentative D call TRBD2 (7 bases). Germline CDR1 reads MDHEN; CDR2 reads SYDVKM. The CDR3 has 15 amino acids. Deletions cut 2 bases from V and 0 bases from J, with 11 bases between. CDR3 region: CASSLGGGGSYEQYF. The CDR3 DNA is TGTGCCAGCAGTTTAGGGGGAGGGGGCTCCTACGAGCAGTACTTC.

This chain uses TRBV18 with TRBJ2-4; 7 positions match TRBD2. CDR1 and CDR2 (germline): KGHSH, LQKENI. CDR3 length: 13 amino acids. Trimming removed 3 bases from V and 8 bases from J; junction bases left unmatched: 4. In nucleotides, the CDR3 is TGTGCCAGCTCACCGGGAGGGTCTGACATTCAGTACTTC. The encoded protein is CASSPGGSDIQYF.

The chain joins TRBV29-1 to TRBJ2-1; 8 nucleotides line up with TRBD2. J was trimmed by 3 bases and V by 2 bases; bases with no gene match: 6. Germline V gene data show CDR1 as SQVTM and CDR2 as ANQGSEA. This CDR3 has 15 residues. This CDR3 reads CSVEMSSGLYNEQFF. CDR3 coding DNA: TGCAGCGTTGAAATGTCTAGCGGGCTCTACAATGAGCAGTTCTTC.

The chain joins TRBV27 to TRBJ2-3; 9 nucleotides line up with TRBD2. The ends lost 1 base at V and 2 bases at J; junction bases unmatched: 7. CDR3 length: 17 amino acids. Germline CDR1 and CDR2: MNHEY and SMNVEV (reference sequence). CDR3 amino acids: CASSLWGSGRFTDTQYF. As DNA, the CDR3 is TGTGCCAGCAGTTTATGGGGTAGCGGGAGATTCACAGATACGCAGTATTTT.

V usage is TRBV13 and J usage is TRBJ2-3; possible D gene TRBD2, 5 bases. V lost 5 bases to trimming and J lost 2 bases, with 14 bases between them. CDR1 and CDR2 (germline): PRHDT, FYEKMQ (reference sequence). CDR3 size: 15 residues. The CDR3 sequence is CASSQGLANTDTQYF. The CDR3, as DNA: TGTGCCAGCAGCCAAGGACTGGCTAACACAGATACGCAGTATTTT.

The genes are TRBV11-2 and TRBJ1-1, with 9 bases lining up with TRBD1. Germline CDR1 SGHAT, CDR2 FQNNGV. V dropped 0 bases and J dropped 3; count of bases not matched to a gene: 17. The CDR3 runs to 20 residues. CDR3 DNA sequence: TGTGCCAGCAGCTTAGATGGTTGGGGGACAGGGCCCCTAGGGGACACTGAAGCTTTCTTT. It codes for CASSLDGWGTGPLGDTEAFF.

J is TRBJ2-7 and V is TRBV4-3, with D unresolved. CDR3 length: 15 amino acids. Between the trimmed V and J ends, which lost 0 bases and 2 bases, there was a span of 11 bases. Looked up from germline, CDR1 is LGHNA and CDR2 is YSLEER. This CDR3 reads CASSQDIQSAYEQYF. The CDR3 DNA reads TGCGCCAGCAGCCAAGATATACAGTCCGCCTACGAGCAGTACTTC.

J is TRBJ1-3 and V is TRBV28; no firm D call. The CDR3 has 14 residues. Trimming took off 8 bases at V and 0 bases at J, with 11 bases between the two ends. Germline V gene lookup returns CDR1 MDHEN and CDR2 SYDVKM. CDR3 nucleotide sequence: TGTGCCAGCTACGACAACCCCTCTGGAAACACCATATATTTT. Its protein product is CASYDNPSGNTIYF.

V usage is TRBV18 and J usage is TRBJ2-2, with TRBD1 matching over 7 bases. J was trimmed by 2 bases and V by 3 bases; bases with no gene match: 6. The CDR3 runs to 16 residues. The germline gives CDR1 KGHSH, CDR2 LQKENI. CDR3 region: CASSPRDRVNTGELFF. CDR3 nucleotide sequence: TGTGCCAGCTCACCCCGAGACAGGGTTAACACCGGGGAGCTGTTTTTT. Supplemented by reference TRBV18 and TRBJ2-2, the full variable domain reads NAGVMQNPRHLVRRRGQEARLRCSPMKGHSHVYWYRQLPEEGLKFMVYLQKENIIDESGMPKERFSAEFPKEGPSILRIQQVVRGDSAAYFCASSPRDRVNTGELFFGEGSRLTVL.

In DNA, the CDR3 is TGCGCCAGCAGCCAAGATGAGGGGGAGTCCACCGGGGAGCTGTTTTTT. Translating it yields CASSQDEGESTGELFF. V usage is TRBV4-3 and J usage is TRBJ2-2, with TRBD1 as a possible D gene (6 bases). The germline gives CDR1 LGHNA, CDR2 YSLEER. The V gene lost 0 bases and the J gene lost 4 bases, with 12 bases spanning the gap. The CDR3 is made up of 16 amino acids.

The rearrangement uses TRBV9 and TRBJ1-2; D ambiguous. This CDR3 spans 13 amino acids. V lost 3 bases and J lost 2, with 8 bases in between. From germline, CDR1 is SGDLS and CDR2 YYNGEE. The CDR3 spells CASSGGRNYGYTF. CDR3 in DNA: TGTGCCAGCAGCGGAGGAAGAAACTATGGCTACACCTTC.

This chain joins TRBV19 and TRBJ2-2, with 8 bases identical to TRBD2. Germline CDR1 and CDR2: LNHDA and SQIVND (reference sequence). J lost 7 bases, V lost 5 bases, and 12 bases had no gene match. The CDR3 covers 16 residues. DNA for the CDR3: TGTGCCAGTAGTCAAGGGGGTAGCGGGGTAATCGGGGAGCTGTTTTTT. Translated, it gives CASSQGGSGVIGELFF.

This clone was picked up a small number of times. This chain connects TRBV5-1 to TRBJ1-3, with unresolved D. Trimming pared 0 bases from V and 0 bases from J, leaving 4 bases between. Germline V gene lookup returns CDR1 SGHRS and CDR2 YFSETQ. The CDR3 length is 14 residues. The CDR3 is CASSLASSGNTIYF. The CDR3 DNA reads as TGCGCCAGCAGCTTGGCCAGCTCTGGAAACACCATATATTTT.

The chain combines TRBV28 with TRBJ1-4; TRBD1 is a possible D gene (5 bases). Trimming pared 6 bases from V and 5 bases from J, leaving 13 bases between. The germline V gene encodes CDR1 MDHEN and CDR2 SYDVKM. This CDR3 is built from 14 residues. This chain's CDR3 is CASRTLQGNEKLFF. DNA of the CDR3: TGTGCCAGCAGGACTCTTCAGGGAAATGAAAAACTGTTTTTT.

This chain connects TRBV9 to TRBJ2-1; 8 bases match TRBD2. The germline gives CDR1 SGDLS, CDR2 YYNGEE. The CDR3 covers 15 residues. With V trimmed by 0 bases and J by 8 bases, 7 bases remained unmatched. CDR3 loop: CASSVVASGWDEQFF. The CDR3, as DNA: TGTGCCAGCAGCGTAGTGGCTAGCGGGTGGGATGAGCAGTTCTTC.

The V gene is TRBV14, the J gene TRBJ1-2; D perhaps matches TRBD1 (5 bases). Trimming removed 4 bases from V and 4 bases from J, with 13 bases in between. The CDR3 has 14 residues. Germline CDR1 reads SGHDN; CDR2 reads FVKESK. The CDR3 spells CASSPYGTFYGYTF. The CDR3 nucleotides read TGTGCCAGCAGCCCCTATGGGACTTTCTATGGCTACACCTTC. Complete variable domain (other parts from reference TRBV14 and TRBJ1-2): EAGVTQFPSHSVIEKGQTVTLRCDPISGHDNLYWYRRVMGKEIKFLLHFVKESKQDESGMPNNRFLAERTGGTYSTLKVQPAELEDSGVYFCASSPYGTFYGYTFGSGTRLTVV.

This chain links TRBV5-5 with TRBJ1-3, with 9 positions matching TRBD1. Germline V CDR1 and CDR2: SGHKS, YYEKEE (reference sequence). This CDR3 region has 18 residues. V shed 1 base, J shed 2 bases, and the junction held 10 bases outside the gene matches. CDR3 sequence (DNA): TGTGCCAGCAGCTTGTATCCACTCACAGGGGGCACTGGAAACACCATATATTTT. Protein product: CASSLYPLTGGTGNTIYF.

V gene TRBV7-2 combines with J gene TRBJ2-3; 8 nucleotides line up with TRBD1. Germline loops: CDR1 SGHTA, CDR2 FQGNSA. V was pared by 5 bases and J by 5 bases, with 15 bases of the junction left unmatched. The length of the CDR3 is 17 residues. The CDR3 DNA reads TGTGCCAGCAGCATACGCGCGACAGGGGACCCCGGAGATACGCAGTATTTT. Translating gives CASSIRATGDPGDTQYF.

This chain uses TRBV4-1 with TRBJ2-7, with D possibly matching TRBD2 (6 bases). The CDR3 is 15 amino acids. Germline loops: CDR1 MGHRA, CDR2 YSYEKL. V lost 1 base and J 3 bases, leaving 13 bases between the germline ends. CDR3 amino acids: CASSQAHGGNYEQYF. The CDR3 bases are TGCGCCAGCAGCCAAGCGCATGGAGGGAACTACGAGCAGTACTTC.

The chain combines TRBV6-5 with TRBJ2-3, with TRBD2 matching over 10 bases. V gave up 7 bases and J gave up 4 bases; unmatched junction bases: 2. The germline V gene has CDR1 MNHEY and CDR2 SVGAGI. This CDR3 has 13 residues. The CDR3 DNA is TGTGCCAGCACCCTAGCGGGGGCAGATACGCAGTATTTT. It translates to CASTLAGADTQYF.

The chain joins TRBV18 to TRBJ1-2; 7 bases match TRBD1. CDR1 and CDR2 from the germline V gene are KGHSH and LQKENI. V shed 2 bases and J 5 bases; nucleotides not matched to a gene: 5. The CDR3 is 14 amino acids. As DNA, the CDR3 is TGTGCCAGCTCACCAGTGACAGGGCAATATGGCTACACCTTC. It specifies CASSPVTGQYGYTF. Complete variable domain (other parts from reference TRBV18 and TRBJ1-2): NAGVMQNPRHLVRRRGQEARLRCSPMKGHSHVYWYRQLPEEGLKFMVYLQKENIIDESGMPKERFSAEFPKEGPSILRIQQVVRGDSAAYFCASSPVTGQYGYTFGSGTRLTVV.

The rearrangement joins TRBV11-2 to TRBJ2-5; D perhaps matches TRBD1 (6 bases). Trimming took off 1 base at V and 3 bases at J, with 12 bases between the two ends. The CDR3 runs to 15 residues. The germline V gene encodes CDR1 SGHAT and CDR2 FQNNGV. The CDR3 sequence is CASSLGAQGKETQYF. CDR3 nucleotides: TGTGCCAGCAGCTTAGGGGCCCAGGGGAAAGAGACCCAGTACTTC.

The chain joins TRBV6-2 or TRBV6-3 to TRBJ1-1, with 9 bases matching TRBD1. The germline V gene encodes CDR1 MNHEY and CDR2 SVGEGT. The CDR3 runs to 15 residues. The ends lost 4 bases at V and 5 bases at J; junction bases unmatched: 8. CDR3 amino acids: CASSLQGAEWTEAFF. CDR3 coding DNA: TGTGCCAGCAGTTTACAGGGGGCGGAGTGGACTGAAGCTTTCTTT.

This chain connects TRBV7-2 to TRBJ2-7; weak D call: TRBD2 (6 bases). Trimming stripped 4 bases from V and 0 bases from J, with 19 bases between. This CDR3 is 17 amino acids long. The germline CDR1 and CDR2 sequences are SGHTA and FQGNSA. The CDR3 DNA sequence: TGTGCCAGCAGCTCCCGCGAAGTTTACGGGAGCTCCTACGAGCAGTACTTC. This encodes CASSSREVYGSSYEQYF.

The genes are TRBV28 and TRBJ1-5, with TRBD1 as a possible D gene (6 bases). In germline, CDR1 is MDHEN, CDR2 SYDVKM. Trimming left V 6 bases short and J 7 bases short, with 16 bases between. The CDR3 is 14 amino acids. The CDR3 region is CASSEQGFGQPQHF. Here the CDR3 DNA reads TGTGCCAGCAGCGAACAGGGATTCGGCCAGCCCCAGCATTTT. The complete variable domain, with remaining parts taken from reference TRBV28 and TRBJ1-5, reads DVKVTQSSRYLVKRTGEKVFLECVQDMDHENMFWYRQDPGLGLRLIYFSYDVKMKEKGDIPEGYSVSREKKERFSLILESASTNQTSMYLCASSEQGFGQPQHFGDGTRLSIL.

The chain uses TRBV4-1 and TRBJ1-1, with D possibly matching TRBD1 (6 bases). The CDR3 has 15 amino acids. The germline gives CDR1 MGHRA, CDR2 YSYEKL. With 2 bases removed from V and 5 bases from J, the gap between germline ends came to 15 bases. This CDR3 is CASSQPFGTRTEAFF. The DNA of the CDR3 is TGCGCCAGCAGCCAACCCTTCGGGACAAGAACTGAAGCTTTCTTT.

The V call is TRBV6-5, the J call TRBJ1-5; 9 bases fit TRBD1. After removal of 6 bases from V and 6 bases from J, the junction contained 9 bases not matched to a gene. CDR3 length: 15 residues. Germline assignment: CDR1 MNHEY and CDR2 SVGAGI. The CDR3 loop reads CASRPGTGQSQPQHF. CDR3 bases: TGTGCCAGCAGACCGGGGACAGGGCAAAGTCAGCCCCAGCATTTT.